This TCR beta chain was captured by sequencing in a study of blood T cell repertoires in COVID-19. The overall study: Researchers got acute and convalescent COVID-19 samples from the United States, Italy and Spain.

Trimming removed 6 bases from V and 4 bases from J; junction bases left unmatched: 5. The CDR3 has 13 residues. Looked up from germline, CDR1 is MNHEY and CDR2 is SVGAGI. Per the original methods: Amplification from reference gene primers served as the basis for estimated nucleated cell counts. TCRdb's table, derived via immunoSEQ multiplex PCR, lists solely in-frame clones and lacks some. D and trimming were read from the DNA, whereas the V and J calls and clone size are those reported in that table. In the table there are over 200,000 clones, roughly 90% of which are singletons. This sequence joins TRBV6-5 and TRBJ2-7, with TRBD1 identical over 8 bases. The receptor comes from a woman aged 55-69 years with acute or convalescent COVID-19. The sequenced sample consisted of peripheral blood. CDR3 bases: TGTGCCAGCAGGACAGGGGAGCAGTACGAGCAGTACTTC. It translates to CASRTGEQYEQYF.